A selection of T cell receptor beta chains follows, all from one sample in a study of persistence of HIV-infected CD4 T cells. Using immunoSEQ multiplex PCR, the repertoire was profiled, and TCRdb retains in-frame clones only, with some absent. The sample carries 35,000 to 40,000 clones, approximately 80% recorded once. Antigen specificity for these receptors is unknown. The input for sequencing was CD4+ T cells sorted from PBMCs after roughly 18-hour stimulation, taken from a patient who received antiretroviral therapy. The receptors were gathered from an adult man with HIV who was CMV-seropositive. The conserved cysteine and the conserved F or W are not part of the CDR3 here. Fields, in order: CDR3 protein, D gene, V gene, J gene. A D gene is named only where the DNA matches it firmly.

CDR3: ASSYPTGGNQPQH
D: TRBD1
V: TRBV6-6
J: TRBJ1-5

CDR3: ASSTGTVNEKLF
D: TRBD1
V: TRBV18
J: TRBJ1-4

CDR3: ASRAQGMGSDGYT
D: -
V: TRBV6-4
J: TRBJ1-2

CDR3: ASSGGEQY
D: -
V: TRBV2
J: TRBJ2-7

CDR3: ASTLGGANYGYT
D: -
V: TRBV5-6
J: TRBJ1-2

CDR3: ASSLARGGSGELF
D: -
V: TRBV5-1
J: TRBJ2-2

CDR3: ASSWPLTGAGRNEQF
D: -
V: TRBV5-1
J: TRBJ2-1

CDR3: ASSLTGEGYT
D: -
V: TRBV7-9
J: TRBJ1-2

CDR3: SGRDRHNEKLF
D: TRBD1
V: TRBV29-1
J: TRBJ1-4

CDR3: ASSLNVGTTDTQY
D: -
V: TRBV7-7
J: TRBJ2-3

CDR3: ASSQETTRNQKQY
D: -
V: TRBV4-1
J: TRBJ2-7

CDR3: ASSESWLAEQF
D: -
V: TRBV10-1
J: TRBJ2-1

CDR3: ASSPPDRDTGELF
D: TRBD1
V: TRBV28
J: TRBJ2-2

CDR3: ASYSETGRHGYT
D: TRBD1
V: TRBV6-5
J: TRBJ1-2

CDR3: ASSAPGPRSYNEQF
D: -
V: TRBV27
J: TRBJ2-1

CDR3: ASSPTGLGRTGELF
D: -
V: TRBV14
J: TRBJ2-2

CDR3: ASSLARGRAYEQY
D: -
V: TRBV7-8
J: TRBJ2-7

CDR3: ASSSGVLPGEGYT
D: -
V: TRBV5-1
J: TRBJ1-2

CDR3: ASSLGEGHYTEAF
D: -
V: TRBV7-9
J: TRBJ1-1

CDR3: ASSRRPVGTNSNQPQH
D: -
V: TRBV19
J: TRBJ1-5

CDR3: ASSLTSQRSGNTIY
D: -
V: TRBV7-9
J: TRBJ1-3

CDR3: ASSSFSGANVLT
D: -
V: TRBV28
J: TRBJ2-6

CDR3: ASSSGDWVANYGYT
D: -
V: TRBV28
J: TRBJ1-2

CDR3: ASSEEGDNEQF
D: -
V: TRBV5-1
J: TRBJ2-1